This T cell receptor beta chain was profiled in a study of T-cell memory formation after mild COVID-19 (dated by TCRdb to the early 2020s). In terms of the full investigation: TCR sequence clusters from the two donors were largely donor specific. In a couple of donors, T-cell clones that expanded and contracted after mild COVID-19 were followed by sequencing TCRalpha and TCRbeta repertoires longitudinally. The cohort was made up of two young adult volunteers, one female and one male, who were previously healthy.

Only a few counts were recorded for this clonotype. Its antigen remains undetermined. The record has no base qualities; no much larger clone is one base away. Instrument on record: Illumina NovaSeq 6000. Using 5'RACE with constant-segment primers, TCRalpha and TCRbeta cDNA libraries were constructed, with sample barcodes and unique molecular identifiers added in the process. RNA was extracted from every sample with Trizol reagent. The libraries were amplified in two PCR steps, and the second step added a second sample barcode and Illumina TruSeq adapters. The libraries were sequenced on an Illumina NovaSeq using 2 x 150 bp paired-end reads. Per the authors' processing: Demultiplexing of reads and collapsing into UMI-guided consensus sequences were performed with migec v1.2.7. Using mixcr v2.1.11, UMI consensuses were aligned to TRA and TRB V and J templates and then assembled into clonotypes. A clonotype was counted as expanded or contracted only when both edgeR and NoisET called the clonotype significant, with the noise models trained on biological replicates. For edgeR calls, the cutoffs were a false discovery rate-adjusted p below 0.01 and a log2 fold-change threshold of 1. PCA with hierarchical clustering of max-normalized trajectories of the 1000 most abundant clonotypes was used as exploratory dynamics analysis. Each responding clone was given a CD4 or CD8 phenotype based on the CD4+ and CD8+ repertoires, which had been sequenced separately. TCRdb itself trimmed the public reads at Q25 with fastp, ran MiXCR and retained productive beta chains. CDR3 protein duplicates are merged, each entry listing the most common genes and DNA. TCRdb, not the authors, supplied the V and J calls. The sample yields 250,000 or so distinct CDR3 sequences; 9.4% were counted once. Of the sample, 20% to 25% is held by the ten largest clones.

The CDR3 measures 16 amino acids from cysteine to phenylalanine. Only the CDR3 region is kept as DNA, spanning 48 bases read in frame from base 1. CDR1 and CDR2 are drawn from the germline V gene: MGHRA, YSYEKL. The trim is 1 base for V and 8 bases for J, with a gap of 18 bases between the germline ends. Overall study results and their limits: Some responding clones were detected in pre-infection memory, suggesting pre-existing cross-reactive memory T cells joined the SARS-CoV-2 response. Only a couple of mild cases were covered by the study, and larger cohorts that include severe cases with pre-infection samples were considered necessary. Clones contracting from day 15 to 85 had balanced CD4/CD8 phenotypes, while a second wave expanding from day 15 to 37 was biased towards CD4+. The second-wave clones that peaked on day 37 were not confirmed to be SARS-CoV-2 specific. Contracting CD4+ clones appeared mostly in the CM and EM memory subsets, whereas CD8+ clones were enriched in EMRA.

Ficoll-Paque density gradient centrifugation was the method used to isolate PBMCs. This chain is built from TRBV4-1 and TRBJ2-1; the D region is possibly TRBD1 or TRBD2, each matching across 5 bases. Sequencing was done on a sample of PBMCs or a T cell subset sorted from them (not recorded which). The sequence derives from a man aged 18 to 29 who had mild COVID-19 (a few samples of this study predate the infection). The sample titles of this study are shuffled in the database, so cell type and time point are left out; the donor was told from shared clones. CDR3 reads: CASSQVPKGSGHEQFF. Read as DNA, the sequence is TGCGCCAGCAGCCAAGTCCCGAAGGGCTCGGGGCATGAGCAGTTCTTC.